Listed below are T cell receptor beta chains from one sample, sequenced in a study of cytomegalovirus exposure and HLA in healthy donors. Libraries were prepared by immunoSEQ multiplex PCR; TCRdb keeps only in-frame clonotypes and omits some of them. The sample spans 100,000 to 150,000 clones; the ten largest clones claim roughly 2.7%. The sequenced material came from PBMCs. The receptors derive from a man aged 25-45 years in good health and CMV-seronegative. Each CDR3 is given with its conserved first and last residue. D genes are given only for firm matches.

TRBV30	-	TRBJ2-7	CARREAYEQYF	TGTGCCCGGAGGGAGGCGTACGAGCAGTACTTC
TRBV10-1	TRBD2	TRBJ2-1	CASSGAGDRNNEQFF	TGCGCCAGCAGTGGGGCGGGAGATCGAAACAATGAGCAGTTCTTC
TRBV27	TRBD1	TRBJ1-2	CASSFGTDYGYTF	TGTGCCAGCAGTTTTGGGACAGACTATGGCTACACCTTC
TRBV6-4	TRBD2	TRBJ2-1	CASSDDSGVGSNEQFF	TGTGCCAGCAGTGACGATAGCGGGGTCGGCAGCAATGAGCAGTTCTTC
TRBV7-8	TRBD1	TRBJ2-7	CASSLASKKDRFGYEQYF	TGTGCCAGCAGCTTAGCCTCGAAGAAGGACAGGTTTGGCTACGAGCAGTACTTC
TRBV7-6	-	TRBJ2-2	CASSFAGTTNTGELLF	TGTGCCAGCAGCTTTGCCGGGACAACGAACACCGGGGAGCTGCTTTTT
TRBV10-3	TRBD1	TRBJ1-2	CAISDPGQGNYGYTF	TGTGCCATCAGTGATCCGGGACAGGGGAACTATGGCTACACCTTC
TRBV11-2	-	TRBJ2-5	CASSLDLIYGEETQYF	TGTGCCAGCAGCTTAGATCTGATCTACGGAGAAGAGACCCAGTACTTC
TRBV10-2	-	TRBJ2-7	CASSESFEMLGSGRPYF	TGCGCCAGCAGTGAGTCTTTCGAGATGCTGGGTAGCGGCCGGCCGTACTTC
TRBV27	TRBD2	TRBJ2-7	CASSSELSGDPYEQYF	TGTGCCAGCAGTTCCGAACTAAGCGGGGATCCCTACGAGCAGTACTTC
TRBV19	TRBD1	TRBJ1-1	CASSINRGREAFF	TGTGCCAGTAGTATTAACAGGGGGCGCGAAGCTTTCTTT
TRBV4-1	-	TRBJ2-3	CASSQLVFGTQYF	TGCGCCAGCAGCCAACTTGTCTTCGGTACGCAGTATTTT
TRBV29-1	TRBD2	TRBJ2-3	CSVGLAGVKRTQYF	TGCAGCGTTGGTCTAGCGGGAGTAAAAAGGACGCAGTATTTT
TRBV7-9	-	TRBJ2-7	CASSSRYEQYF	TGTGCCAGCAGCTCCCGCTACGAGCAGTACTTC
TRBV28	-	TRBJ1-6	CASSLYPAAGAYNSPLHF	TGTGCCAGCAGTTTATATCCCGCTGCGGGGGCCTATAATTCACCCCTCCACTTT
TRBV6-5	-	TRBJ1-4	CASSPGQFEKLFF	TGTGCCAGCAGTCCCGGACAGTTCGAAAAACTGTTTTTT
TRBV11-2	TRBD2	TRBJ2-7	CASSVSGRAQDEQYF	TGTGCCAGCAGCGTTAGCGGGAGGGCCCAGGACGAGCAGTACTTC
TRBV6-5	TRBD1	TRBJ1-1	CASSLSQGGTEAFF	TGTGCCAGCAGTTTATCACAGGGGGGCACTGAAGCTTTCTTT
TRBV11-2	TRBD2	TRBJ2-7	CASSLMVAGGHEQYF	TGTGCCAGCAGCTTAATGGTAGCGGGAGGCCACGAGCAGTACTTC
TRBV14	-	TRBJ2-3	CASSQESLRGQYF	TGTGCCAGCAGCCAAGAAAGCCTGCGTGGGCAGTATTTT
TRBV7-3	-	TRBJ2-3	CASSLWAQGTDTQYF	TGTGCCAGCAGCTTATGGGCTCAGGGCACAGATACGCAGTATTTT
TRBV30	-	TRBJ2-1	CAWTMGSYNEQFF	TGTGCCTGGACCATGGGGAGTTACAATGAGCAGTTCTTC
TRBV30	TRBD1	TRBJ2-2	CAWRDSDRLTGELFF	TGTGCCTGGAGGGATTCGGACAGGCTCACCGGGGAGCTGTTTTTT
TRBV29-1	TRBD1	TRBJ2-5	CSVGQGETQYF	TGCAGCGTCGGACAGGGGGAGACCCAGTACTTC
TRBV27	TRBD1	TRBJ2-7	CASSFQGAGYEQYF	TGTGCCAGCAGTTTCCAGGGGGCCGGCTACGAGCAATACTTC
TRBV27	TRBD2	TRBJ2-7	CASSLLAGGYEQYF	TGTGCCAGCAGTCTCCTAGCGGGAGGGTACGAGCAGTACTTC
TRBV18	-	TRBJ2-5	CASSPLVGRTGPTQETQYF	TGTGCCAGCTCACCACTGGTAGGGCGAACAGGGCCCACCCAAGAGACCCAGTACTTC
TRBV10-1	-	TRBJ2-2	CASSESIRGNTGELFF	TGCGCCAGCAGTGAGTCGATCAGGGGCAACACCGGGGAGCTGTTTTTT
TRBV27	TRBD1	TRBJ1-5	CASSLFSGGGGQPQHF	TGTGCCAGCAGTTTATTCTCAGGGGGCGGGGGTCAGCCCCAGCATTTT